The 5 T cell receptor beta chains listed next were all sequenced from one sample in a study of cytomegalovirus exposure and HLA in healthy donors. PCR amplification relied on 60 Vbeta primers (plus 13 Jbeta primers). The table came from immunoSEQ multiplex PCR; TCRdb's copy has only in-frame clones and leaves some out. This table holds 160,000 or so clones, roughly three quarters found once. Specimen: PBMCs. These receptor sequences come from a man aged 18-30 years in good health and CMV-seropositive.

The chain recombines TRBV30 with TRBJ2-5; a possible D gene is TRBD1 (5 bases). Germline V gives CDR1 GTSNPN, CDR2 SVGIG (reference sequence). V was pared by 2 bases and J by 4 bases, with 17 bases between. The CDR3 runs 15 residues. The DNA of the CDR3 is TGTGCCTGGAGTCGGAGTTGGGCCCAGGGAGAGACCCAGTACTTC. This sequence encodes CAWSRSWAQGETQYF. The complete variable domain, with remaining parts taken from reference TRBV30 and TRBJ2-5, reads SQTIHQWPATLVQPVGSPLSLECTVEGTSNPNLYWYRQAAGRGLQLLFYSVGIGQISSEVPQNLSASRPQDRQFILSSKKLLLSDSGFYLCAWSRSWAQGETQYFGPGTRLLVL.

Regarding this clone: The identical CDR3 is also encoded by other nucleotide sequences in the sample. The rearrangement joins TRBV7-9 to TRBJ1-1; D is perhaps TRBD1 (6 bases). Germline assignment: CDR1 SEHNR and CDR2 FQNEAQ (reference sequence). V was cut by 5 bases and J by 0 bases, with 16 bases left in between. This CDR3 has 16 residues. The DNA of the CDR3 is TGTGCCAGCAGCAAGCCGACAGGAGCCATGAACACTGAAGCTTTCTTT. This encodes CASSKPTGAMNTEAFF.

The gene calls are TRBV10-3 and TRBJ2-5; maybe TRBD2 (6 bases). With the DNA end fitting TRBJ2-7 better, the J assignment may be wrong. The CDR3 sequence is 19 residues long. Per the germline V gene, CDR1 is ENHRY and CDR2 is SYGVKD. CDR3 in DNA: TGTGCCATCAGTGCCTTGGAGGGCTTCGCCAGGGAGGATCCCTACGAGCAGTACTTC. Translating it yields CAISALEGFAREDPYEQYF.

This chain joins TRBV5-6 and TRBJ1-1, with D maybe TRBD1 (6 bases). Germline V gives CDR1 SGHDT, CDR2 YYEEEE. The CDR3 loop spans 14 amino acids. Deletions cut 3 bases from V and 5 bases from J, with 14 bases between. This CDR3 reads CASSYGGGETEAFF. In DNA, the CDR3 is TGTGCCAGCAGCTATGGAGGGGGGGAGACTGAAGCTTTCTTT.

The V gene is TRBV14, the J gene TRBJ1-6; no clear D. The V end lost 3 bases, the J end lost 7 bases, and 7 bases lay between the germline ends. From germline, CDR1 is SGHDN and CDR2 FVKESK. The CDR3 is 13 residues long. The CDR3, as DNA: TGTGCCAGCAGCCATGACTCAAATTCACCCCTCCACTTT. It translates to CASSHDSNSPLHF. Full variable domain (remainder filled in from reference TRBV14 and TRBJ1-6): EAGVTQFPSHSVIEKGQTVTLRCDPISGHDNLYWYRRVMGKEIKFLLHFVKESKQDESGMPNNRFLAERTGGTYSTLKVQPAELEDSGVYFCASSHDSNSPLHFGNGTRLTVT.